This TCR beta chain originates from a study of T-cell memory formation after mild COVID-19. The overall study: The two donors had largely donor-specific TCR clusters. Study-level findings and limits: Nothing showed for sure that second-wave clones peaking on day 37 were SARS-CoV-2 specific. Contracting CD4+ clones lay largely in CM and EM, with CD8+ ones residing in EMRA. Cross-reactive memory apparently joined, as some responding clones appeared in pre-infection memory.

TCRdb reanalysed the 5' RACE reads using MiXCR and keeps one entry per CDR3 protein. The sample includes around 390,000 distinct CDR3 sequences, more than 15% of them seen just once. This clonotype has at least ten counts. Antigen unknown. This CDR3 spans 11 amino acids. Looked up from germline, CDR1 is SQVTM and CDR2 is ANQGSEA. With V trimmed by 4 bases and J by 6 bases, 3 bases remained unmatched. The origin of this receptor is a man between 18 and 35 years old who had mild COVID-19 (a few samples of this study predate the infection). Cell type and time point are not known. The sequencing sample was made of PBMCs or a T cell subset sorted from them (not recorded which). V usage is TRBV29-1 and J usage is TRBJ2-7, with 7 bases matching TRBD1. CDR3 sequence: CSVATGAEQYF. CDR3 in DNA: TGCAGCGTTGCCACAGGGGCCGAGCAGTACTTC.